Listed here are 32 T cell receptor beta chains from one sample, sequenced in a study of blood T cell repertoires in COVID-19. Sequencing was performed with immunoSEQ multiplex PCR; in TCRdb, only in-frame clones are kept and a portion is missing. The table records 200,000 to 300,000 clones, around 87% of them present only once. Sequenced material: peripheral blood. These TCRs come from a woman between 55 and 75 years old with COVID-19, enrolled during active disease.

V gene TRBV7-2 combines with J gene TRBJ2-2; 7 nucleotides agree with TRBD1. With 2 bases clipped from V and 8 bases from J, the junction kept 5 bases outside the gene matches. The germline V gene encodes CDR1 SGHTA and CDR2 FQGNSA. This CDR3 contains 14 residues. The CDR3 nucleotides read TGTGCCAGCAGCTTATTCCCAGGGGGTGGGGAGCTGTTTTTT. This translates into CASSLFPGGGELFF. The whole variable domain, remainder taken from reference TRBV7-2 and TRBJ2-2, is GAGVSQSPSNKVTEKGKDVELRCDPISGHTALYWYRQSLGQGLEFLIYFQGNSAPDKSGLPSDRFSAERTGGSVSTLTIQRTQQEDSAVYLCASSLFPGGGELFFGEGSRLTVL.

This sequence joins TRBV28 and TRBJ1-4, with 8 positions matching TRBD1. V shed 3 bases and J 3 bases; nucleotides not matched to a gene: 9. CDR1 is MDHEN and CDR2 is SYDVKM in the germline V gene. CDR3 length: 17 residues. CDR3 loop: CASSFSGRGRANEKLFF. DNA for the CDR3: TGTGCCAGCAGTTTTAGTGGCAGGGGGCGAGCTAATGAAAAACTGTTTTTT.

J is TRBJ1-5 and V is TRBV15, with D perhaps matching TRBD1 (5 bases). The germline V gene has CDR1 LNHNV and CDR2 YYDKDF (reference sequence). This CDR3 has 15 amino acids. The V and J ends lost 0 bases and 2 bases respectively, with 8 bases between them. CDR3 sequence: CATSRDGAGNQPQHF. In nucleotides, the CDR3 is TGTGCCACCAGCAGAGATGGGGCAGGCAATCAGCCCCAGCATTTT. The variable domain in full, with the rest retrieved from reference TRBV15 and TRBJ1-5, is DAMVIQNPRYQVTQFGKPVTLSCSQTLNHNVMYWYQQKSSQAPKLLFHYYDKDFNNEADTPDNFQSRRPNTSFCFLDIRSPGLGDTAMYLCATSRDGAGNQPQHFGDGTRLSIL.

CDR3 region: CASSFSGTGAAAFF. In DNA form, the CDR3 reads TGTGCCAGCAGTTTCTCCGGGACAGGGGCTGCCGCTTTCTTT. The chain uses TRBV6-5 and TRBJ1-1; TRBD1 aligns across 10 bases. Germline V CDR1 and CDR2: MNHEY, SVGAGI. V gave up 4 bases and J gave up 11 bases; unmatched junction bases: 10. This CDR3 region has 14 residues.

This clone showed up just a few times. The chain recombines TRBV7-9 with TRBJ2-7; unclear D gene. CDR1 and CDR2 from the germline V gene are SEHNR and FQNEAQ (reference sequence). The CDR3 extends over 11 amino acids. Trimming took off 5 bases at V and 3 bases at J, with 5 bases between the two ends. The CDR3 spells CASSVYYEQYF. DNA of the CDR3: TGTGCCAGCAGCGTTTACTACGAGCAGTACTTC.

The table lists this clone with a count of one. CDR3 nucleotide sequence: TGTGCCAGCTCAACAGCGCGGAGGACTGAAGCTTTCTTT. This codes for CASSTARRTEAFF. This chain links TRBV18 with TRBJ1-1; D is unresolved. Germline V lookup: CDR1 KGHSH, CDR2 LQKENI. This CDR3 has 13 residues. V was clipped by 5 bases and J by 5 bases, with 12 bases between them.

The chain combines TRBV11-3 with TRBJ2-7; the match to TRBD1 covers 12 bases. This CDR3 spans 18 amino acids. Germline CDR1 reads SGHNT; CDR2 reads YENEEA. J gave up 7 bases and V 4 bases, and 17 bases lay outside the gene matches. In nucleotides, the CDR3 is TGTGCCAGCAGCTCGAACCAAGCCCGGGACAGGGGGCTTGGGGAGCAGTACTTC. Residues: CASSSNQARDRGLGEQYF.

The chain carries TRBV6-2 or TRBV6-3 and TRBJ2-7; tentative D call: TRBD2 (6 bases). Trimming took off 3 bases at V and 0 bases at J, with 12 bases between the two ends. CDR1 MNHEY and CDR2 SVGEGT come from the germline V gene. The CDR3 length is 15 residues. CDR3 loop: CASSYGGITSYEQYF. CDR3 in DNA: TGTGCCAGCAGTTATGGCGGGATAACCTCCTACGAGCAGTACTTC.

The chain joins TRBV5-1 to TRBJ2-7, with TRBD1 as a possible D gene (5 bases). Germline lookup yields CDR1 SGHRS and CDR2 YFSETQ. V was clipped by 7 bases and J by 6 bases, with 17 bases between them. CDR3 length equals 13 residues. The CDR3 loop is CASPLLQGSEQYF. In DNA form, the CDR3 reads TGCGCCAGCCCACTTTTGCAGGGATCCGAGCAGTACTTC.

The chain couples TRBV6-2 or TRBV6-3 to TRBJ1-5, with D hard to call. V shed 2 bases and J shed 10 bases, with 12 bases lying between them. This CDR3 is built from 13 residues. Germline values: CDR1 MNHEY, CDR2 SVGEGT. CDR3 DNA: TGTGCCAGCAGTTACGGTGGAGGGCGCCCCCAGCATTTT. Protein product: CASSYGGGRPQHF.

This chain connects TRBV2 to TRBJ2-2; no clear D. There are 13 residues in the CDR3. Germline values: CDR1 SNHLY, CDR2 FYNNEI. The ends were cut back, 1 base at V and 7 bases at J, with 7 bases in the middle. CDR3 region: CASSEEYSGELFF. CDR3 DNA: TGTGCCAGCAGTGAAGAGTACAGCGGGGAGCTGTTTTTT.

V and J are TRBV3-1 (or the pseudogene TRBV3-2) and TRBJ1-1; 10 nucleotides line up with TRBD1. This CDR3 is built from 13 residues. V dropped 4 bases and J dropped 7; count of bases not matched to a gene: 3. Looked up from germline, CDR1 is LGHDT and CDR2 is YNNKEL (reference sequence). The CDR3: CASSPGQGGEAFF. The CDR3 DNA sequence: TGTGCCAGCAGCCCCGGACAGGGGGGTGAAGCTTTCTTT.

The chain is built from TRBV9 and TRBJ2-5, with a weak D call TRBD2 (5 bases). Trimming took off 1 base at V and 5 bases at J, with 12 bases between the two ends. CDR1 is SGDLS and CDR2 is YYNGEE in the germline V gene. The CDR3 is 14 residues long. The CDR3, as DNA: TGTGCCAGCAGCGTATCGGGCGGACTGGAGACCCAGTACTTC. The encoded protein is CASSVSGGLETQYF.

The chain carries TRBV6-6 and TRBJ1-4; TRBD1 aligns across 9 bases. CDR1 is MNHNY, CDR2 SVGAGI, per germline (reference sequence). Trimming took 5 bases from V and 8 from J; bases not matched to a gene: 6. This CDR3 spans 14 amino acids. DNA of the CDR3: TGTGCCAGCAGTACCACAGGGGGCAGGGAAAAACTGTTTTTT. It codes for CASSTTGGREKLFF.

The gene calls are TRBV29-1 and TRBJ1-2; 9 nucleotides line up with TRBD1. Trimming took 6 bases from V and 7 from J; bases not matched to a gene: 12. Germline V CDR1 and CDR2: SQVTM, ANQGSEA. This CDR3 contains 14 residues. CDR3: CSVPGTGYDSGYTF. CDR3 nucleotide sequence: TGCAGCGTCCCCGGGACAGGGTACGATAGTGGCTACACCTTC.

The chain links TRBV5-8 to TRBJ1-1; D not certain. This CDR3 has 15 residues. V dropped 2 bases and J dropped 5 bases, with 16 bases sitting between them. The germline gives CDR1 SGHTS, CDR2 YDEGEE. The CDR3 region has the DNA TGTGCCAGCAGCTTTTACCAGAGGGCGGGGACTGAAGCTTTCTTT. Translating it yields CASSFYQRAGTEAFF.

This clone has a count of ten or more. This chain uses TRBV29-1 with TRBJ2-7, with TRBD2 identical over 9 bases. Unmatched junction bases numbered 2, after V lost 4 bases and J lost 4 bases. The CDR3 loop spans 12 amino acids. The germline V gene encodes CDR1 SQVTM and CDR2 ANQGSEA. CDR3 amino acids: CSVVAGGYEQYF. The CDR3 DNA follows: TGCAGCGTTGTCGCGGGAGGGTACGAGCAGTACTTC.

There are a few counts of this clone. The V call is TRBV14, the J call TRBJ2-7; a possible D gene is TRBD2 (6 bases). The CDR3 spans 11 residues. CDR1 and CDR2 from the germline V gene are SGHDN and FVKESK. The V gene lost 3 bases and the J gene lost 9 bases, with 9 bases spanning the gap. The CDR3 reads CASSQVGGQYF. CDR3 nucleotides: TGTGCCAGCAGCCAGGTGGGGGGGCAGTACTTC.

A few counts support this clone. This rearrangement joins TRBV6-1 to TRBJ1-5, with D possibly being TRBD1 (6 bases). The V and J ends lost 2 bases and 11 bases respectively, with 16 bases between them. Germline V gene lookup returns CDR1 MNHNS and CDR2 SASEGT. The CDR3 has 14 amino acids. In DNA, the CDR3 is TGTGCCAGCAGTGAACGACAGGCCCGAAGGGCCCAGCATTTT. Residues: CASSERQARRAQHF.

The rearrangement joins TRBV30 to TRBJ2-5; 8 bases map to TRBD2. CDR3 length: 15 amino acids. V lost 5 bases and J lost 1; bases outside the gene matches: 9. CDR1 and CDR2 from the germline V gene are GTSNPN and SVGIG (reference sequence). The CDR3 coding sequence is TGTGCCTGGGGTTGGGGGGCGGGAGGCCAAGAGACCCAGTACTTC. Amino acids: CAWGWGAGGQETQYF. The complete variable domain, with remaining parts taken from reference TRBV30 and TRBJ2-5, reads SQTIHQWPATLVQPVGSPLSLECTVEGTSNPNLYWYRQAAGRGLQLLFYSVGIGQISSEVPQNLSASRPQDRQFILSSKKLLLSDSGFYLCAWGWGAGGQETQYFGPGTRLLVL.

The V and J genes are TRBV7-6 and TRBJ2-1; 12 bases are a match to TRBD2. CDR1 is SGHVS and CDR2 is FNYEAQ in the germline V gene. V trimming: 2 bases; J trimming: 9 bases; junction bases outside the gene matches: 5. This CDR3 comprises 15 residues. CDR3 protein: CASSLSLAGGGEQFF. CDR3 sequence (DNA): TGTGCCAGCAGCTTATCACTAGCGGGAGGCGGTGAGCAGTTCTTC.

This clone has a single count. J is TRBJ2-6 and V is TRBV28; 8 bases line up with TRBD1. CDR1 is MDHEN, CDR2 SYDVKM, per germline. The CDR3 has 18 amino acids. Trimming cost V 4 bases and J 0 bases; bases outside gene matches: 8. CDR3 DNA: TGTGCCAGCAGTTCCCGAGGGACAGGTCTCTCTGGGGCCAACGTCCTGACTTTC. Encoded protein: CASSSRGTGLSGANVLTF.

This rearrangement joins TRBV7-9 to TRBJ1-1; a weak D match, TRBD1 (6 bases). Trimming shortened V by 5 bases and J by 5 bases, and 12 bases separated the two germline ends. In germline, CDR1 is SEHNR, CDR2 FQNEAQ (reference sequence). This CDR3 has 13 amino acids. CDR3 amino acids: CASSPTQGTEAFF. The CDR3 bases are TGTGCCAGCAGCCCTACTCAGGGGACTGAAGCTTTCTTT.

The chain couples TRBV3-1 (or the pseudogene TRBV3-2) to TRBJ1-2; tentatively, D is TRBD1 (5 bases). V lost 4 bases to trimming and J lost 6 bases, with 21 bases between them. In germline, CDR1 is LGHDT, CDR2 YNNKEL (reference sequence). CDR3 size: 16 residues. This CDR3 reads CASSPYSRGGVDGYTF. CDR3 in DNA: TGTGCCAGCAGCCCGTACAGTAGGGGTGGTGTCGATGGCTACACCTTC.

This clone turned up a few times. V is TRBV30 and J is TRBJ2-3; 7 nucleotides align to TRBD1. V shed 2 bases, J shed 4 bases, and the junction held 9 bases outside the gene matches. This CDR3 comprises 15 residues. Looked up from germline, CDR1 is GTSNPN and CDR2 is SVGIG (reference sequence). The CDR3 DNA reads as TGTGCCTGGAGTCACAGGGGTAACGGAGCAGATACGCAGTATTTT. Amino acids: CAWSHRGNGADTQYF.

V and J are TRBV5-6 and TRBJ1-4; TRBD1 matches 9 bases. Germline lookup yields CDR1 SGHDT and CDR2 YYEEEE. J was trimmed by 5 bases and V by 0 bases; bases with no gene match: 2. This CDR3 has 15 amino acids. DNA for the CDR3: TGTGCCAGCAGCTTGGCCGGGACAGGGAATGAAAAACTGTTTTTT. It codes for CASSLAGTGNEKLFF.

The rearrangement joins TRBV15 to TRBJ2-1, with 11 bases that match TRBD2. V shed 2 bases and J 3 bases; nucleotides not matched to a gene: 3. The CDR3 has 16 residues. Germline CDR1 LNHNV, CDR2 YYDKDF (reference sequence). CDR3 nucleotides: TGTGCCACCAGCAGAAACGGACTAGCGGGCTACAATGAGCAGTTCTTC. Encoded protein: CATSRNGLAGYNEQFF.

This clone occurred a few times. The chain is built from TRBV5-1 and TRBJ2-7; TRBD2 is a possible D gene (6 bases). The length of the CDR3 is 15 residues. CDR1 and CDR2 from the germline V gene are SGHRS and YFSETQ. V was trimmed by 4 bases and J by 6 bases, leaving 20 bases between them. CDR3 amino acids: CASSRLRRDPIEQYF. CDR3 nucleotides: TGCGCCAGCAGCAGGCTTAGGCGGGACCCGATCGAGCAGTACTTC.

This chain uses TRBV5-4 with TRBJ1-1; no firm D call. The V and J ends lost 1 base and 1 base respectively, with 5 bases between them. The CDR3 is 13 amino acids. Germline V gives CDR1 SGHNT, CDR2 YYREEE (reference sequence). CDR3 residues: CASSLYRNTEAFF. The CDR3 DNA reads TGTGCCAGCAGCTTGTACAGGAACACTGAAGCTTTCTTT.

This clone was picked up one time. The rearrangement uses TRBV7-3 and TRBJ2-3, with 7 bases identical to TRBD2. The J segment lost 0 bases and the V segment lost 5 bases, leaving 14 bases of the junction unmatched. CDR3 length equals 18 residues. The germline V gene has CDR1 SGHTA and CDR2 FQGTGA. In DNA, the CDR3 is TGTGCCAGCAGCCGGACCTTCATGACTAGCAGCAGCACAGATACGCAGTATTTT. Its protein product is CASSRTFMTSSSTDTQYF.

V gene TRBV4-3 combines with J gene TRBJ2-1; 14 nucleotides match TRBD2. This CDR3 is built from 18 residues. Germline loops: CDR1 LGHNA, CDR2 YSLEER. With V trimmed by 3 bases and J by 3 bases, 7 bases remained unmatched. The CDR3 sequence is CASSQARTSGRLYNEQFF. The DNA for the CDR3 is TGCGCCAGCAGCCAGGCCAGGACTAGCGGGAGGCTCTACAATGAGCAGTTCTTC.

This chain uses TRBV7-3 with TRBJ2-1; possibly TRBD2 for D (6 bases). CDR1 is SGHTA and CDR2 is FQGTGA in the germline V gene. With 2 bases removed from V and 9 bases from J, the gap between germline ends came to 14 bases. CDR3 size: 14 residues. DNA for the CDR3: TGTGCCAGCAGCTTAGGTCTCGCGGAGGGTGAGCAGTTCTTC. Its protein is CASSLGLAEGEQFF.